The 17 T cell receptor beta chains given below trace back to one sample, sequenced in a study of graft-versus-host responses after intestinal transplantation. The repertoire was sequenced with immunoSEQ multiplex PCR; TCRdb's copy has only in-frame clones and lacks some. In the table there are 75,000 to 100,000 clones, 90% to 95% of which are singletons. These receptors are not linked to any known antigen. The sequencing used unstimulated CD8+ T cells sorted from spleen or lymph node cells, collected before intestinal transplant. The receptors come from a human donor who received an intestinal transplant.

The chain carries TRBV6-1 and TRBJ2-7; 14 positions agree with TRBD2. CDR1 is MNHNS and CDR2 is SASEGT in the germline V gene. After removal of 3 bases from V and 4 bases from J, the junction contained 5 bases not matched to a gene. CDR3 length: 16 amino acids. The CDR3 protein is CASSDEGLAGGYEQYF. The CDR3 nucleotides are TGTGCCAGCAGTGATGAAGGACTAGCGGGAGGATACGAGCAGTACTTC.

This sequence joins TRBV7-9 and TRBJ2-3; D is unclear. Germline V CDR1 and CDR2: SEHNR, FQNEAQ (reference sequence). The V end lost 1 base, the J end lost 5 bases, and 7 bases lay between the germline ends. This CDR3 has 13 amino acids. The CDR3 DNA follows: TGTGCCAGCAGCTTAGACCGAGAAGATACGCAGTATTTT. Amino acids: CASSLDREDTQYF.

This sequence joins TRBV25-1 and TRBJ2-3; possibly TRBD2 for D (6 bases). Trimming shortened V by 6 bases and J by 6 bases, and 19 bases separated the two germline ends. Germline CDR1 is MGHDK and CDR2 is SYGVNS. The CDR3 has 15 residues. The CDR3 coding sequence is TGTGCCAGCAGCCAGCTGGACTGGGGGACTGATACGCAGTATTTT. Its translation is CASSQLDWGTDTQYF.

In its sample, this clone was seen once. This chain uses TRBV5-3 with TRBJ1-5; D perhaps matches TRBD1 (5 bases). TRBV5-3 is labeled an ORF, and its function is uncertain. The germline V and J ends were trimmed by 2 bases and 6 bases, with 12 bases remaining between them. This CDR3 contains 14 residues. The CDR3 DNA sequence: TGTGCCAGAAGCTTAACAGGATTCCGTCAGCCCCAGCATTTT. This codes for CARSLTGFRQPQHF.

V usage is TRBV7-3 and J usage is TRBJ2-3; D is uncertain. The CDR3 is 13 residues long. From germline, CDR1 is SGHTA and CDR2 FQGTGA. V was cut by 5 bases and J by 1 base, with 7 bases left in between. The CDR3 DNA is TGTGCCAGCAGCCCAATCCGCACAGATACGCAGTATTTT. Protein sequence: CASSPIRTDTQYF.

The gene calls are TRBV9 and TRBJ1-2; 9 bases line up with TRBD1. This CDR3 is 17 amino acids long. V was clipped by 3 bases and J by 7 bases; unmatched bases: 16. Per the germline V gene, CDR1 is SGDLS and CDR2 is YYNGEE. This chain's CDR3 is CASSAHTPQGAMGGYTF. The CDR3 DNA follows: TGTGCCAGCAGCGCGCACACACCACAGGGGGCAATGGGTGGCTACACCTTC.

CDR3 in amino acids: CASSQVVGHIYGYTF. CDR3 bases: TGTGCCAGCAGCCAAGTCGTTGGACACATCTATGGCTACACCTTC. The V call is TRBV4-2, the J call TRBJ1-2; possibly TRBD1 for D (5 bases). The CDR3 is 15 amino acids. Germline V gives CDR1 LGHNA, CDR2 YNFKEQ. V was pared by 1 base and J by 4 bases, with 13 bases between.

The rearrangement links TRBV27 to TRBJ2-2; 12 bases align to TRBD2. Trimming cost V 4 bases and J 4 bases; bases outside gene matches: 4. Germline V gene data show CDR1 as MNHEY and CDR2 as SMNVEV (reference sequence). This CDR3 is built from 16 residues. CDR3 protein: CASSSTSGSGTGELFF. CDR3 bases: TGTGCCAGCAGTTCGACTAGCGGGAGTGGCACCGGGGAGCTGTTTTTT.

This sequence joins TRBV10-2 and TRBJ1-1, with D tentatively TRBD1 (5 bases). Germline V gives CDR1 WSHSY, CDR2 SAAADI. V was pared by 6 bases and J by 4 bases, with 9 bases between. The CDR3 is 12 residues long. CDR3 loop: CASRGGSTEAFF. CDR3 nucleotides: TGCGCCAGCAGGGGGGGTAGCACTGAAGCTTTCTTT.

The gene calls are TRBV7-9 and TRBJ2-1, with 9 bases identical to TRBD2. This CDR3 is built from 16 residues. The V gene's germline CDR1 is SEHNR and CDR2 FQNEAQ (reference sequence). The V and J ends lost 4 bases and 2 bases, in that order; junction bases with no gene match: 6. CDR3 sequence (DNA): TGTGCCAGCAGCTGGGTCTCTAGCGGGACCTACAATGAGCAGTTCTTC. Protein: CASSWVSSGTYNEQFF.

The rearrangement uses TRBV7-6 and TRBJ2-1; maybe TRBD2 (7 bases). CDR1 and CDR2 from the germline V gene are SGHVS and FNYEAQ. The CDR3 contains 19 residues. The V and J ends lost 2 bases and 5 bases respectively, with 25 bases between them. The CDR3, as DNA: TGTGCCAGCAGCTTATCCGCGATGGAAGGGAGGGGGATAGACAATGAGCAGTTCTTC. This gives the protein CASSLSAMEGRGIDNEQFF.

This rearrangement joins TRBV29-1 to TRBJ2-3; D unclear. Per the germline V gene, CDR1 is SQVTM and CDR2 is ANQGSEA. This CDR3 spans 14 amino acids. V dropped 5 bases and J dropped 0 bases, with 12 bases sitting between them. CDR3 bases: TGCAGCGTTCCTAGTATTTATAGCACAGATACGCAGTATTTT. Translation gives CSVPSIYSTDTQYF.

V usage is TRBV5-6 and J usage is TRBJ1-1, with a possible D match to TRBD1 (6 bases). Germline V CDR1 and CDR2: SGHDT, YYEEEE. V was pared by 4 bases and J by 5 bases, with 12 bases between. The CDR3 consists of 13 residues. CDR3 coding DNA: TGTGCCAGCAGCCCAGGACAGAATACTGAAGCTTTCTTT. Protein: CASSPGQNTEAFF. The entire variable domain, with the rest obtained from reference TRBV5-6 and TRBJ1-1, is as follows: DAGVTQSPTHLIKTRGQQVTLRCSPKSGHDTVSWYQQALGQGPQFIFQYYEEEERQRGNFPDRFSGHQFPNYSSELNVNALLLGDSALYLCASSPGQNTEAFFGQGTRLTVV.

For the CDR3, the DNA is TGCGCCAGCAGTTTATCCGGGACAGGGCACAATGAGCAGTTCTTC. Translating it yields CASSLSGTGHNEQFF. The V call is TRBV5-1, the J call TRBJ2-1; 9 positions match TRBD1. With 5 bases clipped from V and 5 bases from J, the junction kept 8 bases outside the gene matches. The CDR3 contains 15 residues. Germline lookup yields CDR1 SGHRS and CDR2 YFSETQ.

The chain carries TRBV11-1 and TRBJ1-6, with D tentatively TRBD1 (6 bases). This CDR3 is built from 14 residues. The germline V and J ends were trimmed by 5 bases and 11 bases, with 16 bases remaining between them. The germline gives CDR1 SGHAT, CDR2 FQDESV (reference sequence). The CDR3 coding sequence is TGTGCCAGCAGCCTCTCGGGGGGCATCCCACCCCTCCACTTT. Translated, it gives CASSLSGGIPPLHF.

This clone has just a few counts. This rearrangement joins TRBV5-6 to TRBJ1-2; D gene ambiguous. The CDR3 runs 13 residues. Germline CDR1 is SGHDT and CDR2 is YYEEEE. The germline V and J ends were trimmed by 0 bases and 0 bases, with 3 bases remaining between them. CDR3 bases: TGTGCCAGCAGCTTGGTAGCTAACTATGGCTACACCTTC. Its protein is CASSLVANYGYTF.

The chain uses TRBV7-2 and TRBJ2-7; D unresolved. The CDR3 consists of 15 residues. In germline, CDR1 is SGHTA, CDR2 FQGNSA. The V and J ends lost 0 bases and 2 bases respectively, with 11 bases between them. Written as DNA, the CDR3 is TGTGCCAGCAGCTTAGCCTTACATCCTGCCTACGAGCAGTACTTC. Its protein product is CASSLALHPAYEQYF.